One and the same sample provided the 12 T cell receptor beta chains below, sequenced in a study of cytomegalovirus exposure and HLA in healthy donors. Method: immunoSEQ multiplex PCR; TCRdb's copy keeps in-frame clones and lacks some. The sample yields roughly 180,000 clones, around nine tenths seen once. Sequencing used PBMCs. These TCRs come from a man aged 30 to 39 in good health and CMV-seropositive.

This chain uses TRBV6-5 with TRBJ2-3, with D maybe TRBD2 (6 bases). Germline values: CDR1 MNHEY, CDR2 SVGAGI. The CDR3 loop spans 14 amino acids. The V gene lost 4 bases and the J gene lost 6 bases, with 14 bases spanning the gap. The CDR3 DNA reads as TGTGCCAGCAGTTTCAGCGGGCCTCCTGATACGCAGTATTTT. Its translation: CASSFSGPPDTQYF.

CDR3 residues: CSVGRQNTEAFF. Here the CDR3 DNA reads TGCAGCGTTGGCCGGCAAAACACTGAAGCTTTCTTT. The chain carries TRBV29-1 and TRBJ1-1; D uncertain. Germline V gene sequence: CDR1 SQVTM, CDR2 ANQGSEA. This CDR3 is 12 amino acids long. The germline V and J ends were trimmed by 4 bases and 2 bases, with 8 bases remaining between them.

This chain links TRBV28 with TRBJ2-7; maybe TRBD2 (5 bases). CDR1 and CDR2 (germline): MDHEN, SYDVKM. Trimming shortened V by 3 bases and J by 1 base, and 10 bases separated the two germline ends. The CDR3 has 14 residues. This CDR3 reads CASSFTPGSYEQYF. The CDR3 bases are TGTGCCAGCAGTTTTACGCCGGGATCCTACGAGCAGTACTTC.

V and J are TRBV15 and TRBJ2-1; 8 bases agree with TRBD2. CDR3 length equals 15 residues. Germline-derived CDR1 and CDR2 are LNHNV and YYDKDF (reference sequence). V dropped 0 bases and J dropped 6; count of bases not matched to a gene: 4. The CDR3 nucleotides read TGTGCCACCAGCAGAGATTCGGGAGGGATCAATGAGCAGTTCTTC. This encodes CATSRDSGGINEQFF.

V and J are TRBV27 and TRBJ2-3; TRBD2 matches 8 bases. Germline V gene lookup returns CDR1 MNHEY and CDR2 SMNVEV (reference sequence). CDR3 length equals 15 residues. With 2 bases clipped from V and 2 bases from J, the junction kept 3 bases outside the gene matches. The CDR3 loop is CASSLPAGDTDTQYF. In DNA form, the CDR3 reads TGTGCCAGCAGTTTACCAGCGGGGGACACAGATACGCAGTATTTT.

The chain combines TRBV25-1 with TRBJ2-3, with a possible D match to TRBD1 (5 bases). The CDR3 is 14 residues long. V shed 6 bases and J shed 2 bases, with 12 bases lying between them. Germline V gene data show CDR1 as MGHDK and CDR2 as SYGVNS. The CDR3 bases are TGTGCCAGCAGAAACAGGTTTGACACAGATACGCAGTATTTT. Protein sequence: CASRNRFDTDTQYF.

This clone was seen only once. This chain joins TRBV12-5 and TRBJ2-1; 9 bases agree with TRBD2. The CDR3 contains 15 residues. Germline V gene sequence: CDR1 LGHNT, CDR2 FRNRAP. Germline trimming cut 4 bases from V and 4 bases from J; bases unmatched to any gene: 5. CDR3 bases: TGTGCTAGTGGTTCGCGGGGGGGTGGATACAATGAGCAGTTCTTC. Its protein is CASGSRGGGYNEQFF.

V gene TRBV2 combines with J gene TRBJ2-1; TRBD1 is a possible D gene (7 bases). The CDR3 is 14 residues long. From germline, CDR1 is SNHLY and CDR2 FYNNEI. Trimming cost V 6 bases and J 9 bases, with 18 bases left between them. The CDR3 sequence is CASSPQGPGVEQFF. DNA of the CDR3: TGTGCCAGCAGCCCACAGGGGCCGGGGGTTGAGCAGTTCTTC. The full variable domain, in which reference TRBV2 and TRBJ2-1 provide the parts outside the CDR3, is EPEVTQTPSHQVTQMGQEVILRCVPISNHLYFYWYRQILGQKVEFLVSFYNNEISEKSEIFDDQFSVERPDGSNFTLKIRSTKLEDSAMYFCASSPQGPGVEQFFGPGTRLTVL.

The rearrangement joins TRBV7-3 to TRBJ2-7; 9 bases agree with TRBD1. Germline V lookup: CDR1 SGHTA, CDR2 FQGTGA. Trimming took 5 bases from V and 2 from J; bases not matched to a gene: 4. The CDR3 length is 14 residues. CDR3 coding DNA: TGTGCCAGCAGCGCCCGGGACAGGGCCTACGAGCAGTACTTC. Residues: CASSARDRAYEQYF.

The chain combines TRBV10-3 with TRBJ2-7; 7 bases align to TRBD1. The CDR3 length is 15 residues. Germline V gives CDR1 ENHRY, CDR2 SYGVKD. V lost 3 bases, J lost 3 bases, and 8 bases stayed unmatched. The CDR3 DNA reads TGTGCCATCAGTGATTCCGGGACAGAGGTCTACGAGCAGTACTTC. This encodes CAISDSGTEVYEQYF.

In DNA, the CDR3 is TGCGCCAGCAGCTCCCTTAGCGGGACAAGGGTCTACAATGAGCAGTTCTTC. Encoded protein: CASSSLSGTRVYNEQFF. J is TRBJ2-1 and V is TRBV5-1, with TRBD2 matching 8 bases. This CDR3 is built from 17 residues. The V gene's germline CDR1 is SGHRS and CDR2 YFSETQ. The V and J ends lost 3 bases and 3 bases, in that order; junction bases with no gene match: 11.

In its sample, this clone was seen a few times. The chain carries TRBV11-3 and TRBJ2-5; unclear D gene. V was clipped by 1 base and J by 1 base, with 10 bases between them. The CDR3 spans 15 residues. Germline-derived CDR1 and CDR2 are SGHNT and YENEEA. The CDR3 protein is CASSLAVYSQETQYF. CDR3 DNA sequence: TGTGCCAGCAGCTTAGCAGTGTACAGCCAAGAGACCCAGTACTTC.